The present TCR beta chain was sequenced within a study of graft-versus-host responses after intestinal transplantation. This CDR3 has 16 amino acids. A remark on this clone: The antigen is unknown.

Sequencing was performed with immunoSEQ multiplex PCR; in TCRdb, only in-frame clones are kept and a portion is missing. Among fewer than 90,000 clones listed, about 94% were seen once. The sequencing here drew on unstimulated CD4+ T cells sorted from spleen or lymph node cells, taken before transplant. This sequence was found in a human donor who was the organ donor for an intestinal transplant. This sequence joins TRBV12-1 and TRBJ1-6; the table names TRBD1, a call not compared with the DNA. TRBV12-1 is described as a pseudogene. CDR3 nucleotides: TGTGCCAGCAGCTTTGACATCAGGCATCTCGGTTCACCCCTCCACTTT. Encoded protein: CASSFDIRHLGSPLHF.